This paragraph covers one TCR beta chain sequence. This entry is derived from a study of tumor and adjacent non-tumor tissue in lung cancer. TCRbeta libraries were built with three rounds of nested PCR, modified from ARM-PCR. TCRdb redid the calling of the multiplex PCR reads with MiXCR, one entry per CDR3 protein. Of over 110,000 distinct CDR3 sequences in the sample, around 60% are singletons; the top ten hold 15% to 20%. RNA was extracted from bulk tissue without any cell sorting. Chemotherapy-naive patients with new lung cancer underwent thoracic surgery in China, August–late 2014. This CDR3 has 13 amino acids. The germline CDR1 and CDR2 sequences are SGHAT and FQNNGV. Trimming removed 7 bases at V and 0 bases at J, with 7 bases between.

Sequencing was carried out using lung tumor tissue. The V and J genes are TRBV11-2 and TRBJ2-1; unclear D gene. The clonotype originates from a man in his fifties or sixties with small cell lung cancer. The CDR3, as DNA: TGTGCCAGCATCCAGGACTCCTACAATGAGCAGTTCTTC. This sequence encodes CASIQDSYNEQFF.